The 27 T cell receptor beta chains below come from one sample, sequenced in a study of OX40 agonist ivuxolimab in advanced cancers. Some clones are missing from TCRdb's copy, which holds only in-frame ones; the method was immunoSEQ multiplex PCR. The repertoire holds around 74,000 clones, roughly 87% seen once, with 0.55% to 0.7% in the top ten. Source: CD4+ or CD8+ T cells sorted from blood, taken in a trial of the OX40 agonist ivuxolimab. These receptors all come from an adult with an advanced solid tumor such as melanoma, head and neck, liver or kidney cancer.

This CDR3 is CASSQLDSSSGNTIYF. DNA of the CDR3: TGTGCCAGCAGCCAACTAGACAGCAGCTCTGGAAACACCATATATTTT. The chain has TRBV4-2 and TRBJ1-3; the D gene is possibly TRBD1 (5 bases). V shed 2 bases and J shed 0 bases, with 11 bases lying between them. The germline V gene encodes CDR1 LGHNA and CDR2 YNFKEQ. This CDR3 is 16 amino acids long.

This clone occurred once. CDR3 residues: CASSPMSNQPQHF. In DNA, the CDR3 is TGTGCCAGCTCACCAATGAGCAATCAGCCCCAGCATTTT. This chain uses TRBV18 with TRBJ1-5; D is ambiguous. Trimming left V 2 bases short and J 1 base short, with 3 bases between. Germline V gene lookup returns CDR1 KGHSH and CDR2 LQKENI. CDR3 length: 13 amino acids.

This chain links TRBV4-2 with TRBJ1-4; TRBD1 aligns across 7 bases. Germline V gene sequence: CDR1 LGHNA, CDR2 YNFKEQ. Losses at the gene ends were 0 bases for V and 8 bases for J; bases not matched to a gene: 15. CDR3 size: 18 residues. The CDR3 here is CASSQDRGQFSWEEKLFF. The CDR3 nucleotides read TGTGCCAGCAGCCAAGATAGGGGACAGTTCTCTTGGGAGGAAAAACTGTTTTTT.

V usage is TRBV7-2 and J usage is TRBJ2-4; 10 positions match TRBD2. Germline CDR1 SGHTA, CDR2 FQGNSA. With 5 bases clipped from V and 5 bases from J, the junction kept 9 bases outside the gene matches. This CDR3 has 16 residues. CDR3 DNA: TGTGCCAGCAGCCCAGACTGGACTAGCGGTCAAAACATTCAGTACTTC. It codes for CASSPDWTSGQNIQYF.

The count of this clone is one. The J gene is TRBJ2-7, the V gene TRBV7-2; 10 positions agree with TRBD1. CDR3 length: 15 residues. V trimming: 7 bases; J trimming: 2 bases; junction bases outside the gene matches: 8. Germline-derived CDR1 and CDR2 are SGHTA and FQGNSA. Written as DNA, the CDR3 is TGTGCCAGCACCCCAGACAGGGGGCGTACCTACGAGCAGTACTTC. This translates into CASTPDRGRTYEQYF. The complete variable domain, with remaining parts taken from reference TRBV7-2 and TRBJ2-7, reads GAGVSQSPSNKVTEKGKDVELRCDPISGHTALYWYRQSLGQGLEFLIYFQGNSAPDKSGLPSDRFSAERTGGSVSTLTIQRTQQEDSAVYLCASTPDRGRTYEQYFGPGTRLTVT.

This chain joins TRBV7-2 and TRBJ1-2, with 10 bases matching TRBD1. After removal of 4 bases from V and 0 bases from J, the junction contained 2 bases not matched to a gene. In germline, CDR1 is SGHTA, CDR2 FQGNSA. The CDR3 totals 15 residues. CDR3: CASSSTGGPNYGYTF. In DNA, the CDR3 is TGTGCCAGCAGCTCGACAGGGGGCCCTAACTATGGCTACACCTTC.

As regards this clone: At one end, the junction sequence differs from germline, possibly due to a read error. The gene calls are TRBV4-1 and TRBJ1-4; tentative D call: TRBD1 (5 bases). From germline, CDR1 is MGHRA and CDR2 YSYEKL. CDR3 size: 17 residues. CDR3 loop: CASSLHPGESTIEKLFF. The CDR3, as DNA: TGCGCCAGCAGCCTCCACCCGGGGGAGTCCACTATTGAAAAACTGTTTTTT.

The chain couples TRBV4-3 to TRBJ1-3; perhaps TRBD1 as D (5 bases). The CDR3 runs to 16 residues. In germline, CDR1 is LGHNA, CDR2 YSLEER. Trimming shortened V by 1 base and J by 4 bases, and 14 bases separated the two germline ends. The CDR3 DNA follows: TGCGCCAGCAGCCAAGTGGCCACAGGACCGGGAAACACCATATATTTT. It translates to CASSQVATGPGNTIYF.

The chain joins TRBV5-1 to TRBJ2-7, with 13 bases aligning to TRBD2. V lost 4 bases to trimming and J lost 2 bases; unmatched junction nucleotides: 3. Germline CDR1 and CDR2: SGHRS and YFSETQ. The CDR3 sequence is 15 residues long. The CDR3 protein is CASSLGTSGAYEQYF. The CDR3 DNA reads TGCGCCAGCAGCCTAGGGACTAGCGGGGCCTACGAGCAGTACTTC. Full variable domain (missing parts from reference TRBV5-1 and TRBJ2-7): KAGVTQTPRYLIKTRGQQVTLSCSPISGHRSVSWYQQTPGQGLQFLFEYFSETQRNKGNFPGRFSGRQFSNSRSEMNVSTLELGDSALYLCASSLGTSGAYEQYFGPGTRLTVT.

The rearrangement links TRBV7-2 to TRBJ1-6; possible D gene TRBD1, 5 bases. The germline V gene encodes CDR1 SGHTA and CDR2 FQGNSA. V shed 6 bases and J shed 5 bases, with 11 bases lying between them. The CDR3 contains 14 residues. The CDR3 reads CASSSGRDNSPLHF. The CDR3 nucleotides are TGTGCCAGCAGTTCGGGACGGGATAATTCACCCCTCCACTTT.

V usage is TRBV10-3 and J usage is TRBJ2-7; possibly TRBD1 or TRBD2 for D (5 bases each). Germline V CDR1 and CDR2: ENHRY, SYGVKD. The V and J ends lost 0 bases and 6 bases respectively, with 6 bases between them. The CDR3 has 12 residues. CDR3 loop: CAISESGTEQYF. In nucleotides, the CDR3 is TGTGCCATCAGTGAGTCAGGGACCGAGCAGTACTTC.

Worth noting for this clone: Other DNA sequences of this sample code for an identical CDR3. This rearrangement joins TRBV20-1 to TRBJ2-1; D is undetermined. The CDR3 is 11 amino acids. V was trimmed by 5 bases and J by 9 bases, leaving 11 bases between them. Germline V gene data show CDR1 as DFQATT and CDR2 as SNEGSKA (reference sequence). The CDR3 here is CSAHAAAEQFF. In DNA form, the CDR3 reads TGCAGTGCTCACGCCGCAGCTGAGCAGTTCTTC.

This clone was observed a single time. In nucleotides, the CDR3 is TGTGCCAGCAGCGTAACAGGGACCGGGAACACTGAAGCTTTCTTT. This sequence encodes CASSVTGTGNTEAFF. The V gene is TRBV9, the J gene TRBJ1-1; D may be TRBD1 (6 bases). Per the germline V gene, CDR1 is SGDLS and CDR2 is YYNGEE. V was cut by 1 base and J by 1 base, with 11 bases left in between. The CDR3 is 15 amino acids.

The chain has TRBV7-8 and TRBJ2-1; D tentatively reads TRBD1 or TRBD2 (5 bases each). V lost 1 base, J lost 4 bases, and 17 bases lay in between. Germline CDR1 and CDR2: SGHVS and FQNEAQ. The CDR3 length is 17 residues. The CDR3 here is CASSLGGTGPRYNEQFF. The CDR3 DNA reads TGTGCCAGCAGCTTAGGTGGCACGGGGCCGCGGTACAATGAGCAGTTCTTC. Using reference TRBV7-8 and TRBJ2-1 for the parts outside the CDR3, the full variable domain is GAGVSQSPRYKVAKRGQDVALRCDPISGHVSLFWYQQALGQGPEFLTYFQNEAQLDKSGLPSDRFFAERPEGSVSTLKIQRTQQEDSAVYLCASSLGGTGPRYNEQFFGPGTRLTVL.

J is TRBJ2-3 and V is TRBV5-1; D might be TRBD2 (6 bases). This CDR3 is 15 amino acids long. CDR1 is SGHRS and CDR2 is YFSETQ in the germline V gene. Trimming stripped 4 bases from V and 0 bases from J, with 12 bases between. CDR3 coding DNA: TGCGCCAGCAGCCCGGGAGTGTCTAGCACAGATACGCAGTATTTT. Its protein product is CASSPGVSSTDTQYF.

This clone was recorded a few times. This chain connects TRBV10-2 to TRBJ1-6; 7 nucleotides match TRBD1. CDR1 WSHSY and CDR2 SAAADI come from the germline V gene. Trimming at V came to 10 bases and at J to 10 bases, leaving 10 bases not matched to a gene. This CDR3 is 13 amino acids long. The CDR3 protein is CATLTGKESPLHF. The CDR3 nucleotides read TGCGCCACCCTGACAGGGAAGGAGTCACCCCTCCACTTT.

V and J are TRBV7-2 and TRBJ2-5; TRBD2 is a possible D gene (6 bases). V was clipped by 6 bases and J by 4 bases, with 12 bases between them. CDR1 and CDR2 (germline): SGHTA, FQGNSA. The CDR3 has 13 amino acids. The CDR3: CASRYGGGETQYF. The DNA of the CDR3 is TGTGCCAGCAGATACGGGGGAGGAGAGACCCAGTACTTC.

The chain joins TRBV15 to TRBJ1-3; D remains ambiguous. Germline V CDR1 and CDR2: LNHNV, YYDKDF (reference sequence). With 3 bases removed from V and 4 bases from J, the gap between germline ends came to 10 bases. The CDR3 sequence is 14 residues long. Here the CDR3 reads CATSSPGEGNTIYF. CDR3 DNA: TGTGCCACCAGCAGCCCAGGAGAAGGAAACACCATATATTTT.

This chain joins TRBV1 and TRBJ2-3; TRBD2, the table's D call, was not compared with the DNA. TRBV1 is noted as a pseudogene. The CDR3 consists of 18 residues. This CDR3 is CTSSQDAGEPLSTDTQYF. The CDR3, as DNA: TGCACCAGCAGCCAAGATGCCGGGGAACCGCTCAGCACAGATACGCAGTATTTT.

The rearrangement joins TRBV6-1 to TRBJ1-1, with 7 bases aligning to TRBD1. Per the germline V gene, CDR1 is MNHNS and CDR2 is SASEGT. Trimming cost V 7 bases and J 1 base; bases outside gene matches: 6. CDR3 length: 14 residues. CDR3 in DNA: TGTGCCAGCAAAAAGGACAGGCAGAACACTGAAGCTTTCTTT. It is translated as CASKKDRQNTEAFF.

The rearrangement uses TRBV6-5 and TRBJ2-3, with D unresolved. Deletions cut 10 bases from V and 3 bases from J, with 17 bases between. Germline CDR1 and CDR2: MNHEY and SVGAGI. The CDR3 consists of 14 residues. The CDR3 reads CATHVVSSTDTQYF. In DNA, the CDR3 is TGTGCCACCCACGTCGTCAGCAGTACAGATACGCAGTATTTT.

This chain uses TRBV18 with TRBJ1-1; D uncertain. The CDR3 runs to 13 residues. Germline loops: CDR1 KGHSH, CDR2 LQKENI. V gave up 2 bases and J gave up 6 bases, with 10 bases separating them. The CDR3 reads CASSPGRQSEAFF. Written as DNA, the CDR3 is TGTGCCAGCTCACCAGGCCGGCAGTCTGAAGCTTTCTTT.

This sequence joins TRBV5-1 and TRBJ2-2; D is ambiguous. Germline CDR1 and CDR2: SGHRS and YFSETQ. The CDR3 is 16 amino acids. Trimming took off 0 bases at V and 1 base at J, with 10 bases between the two ends. CDR3 nucleotides: TGCGCCAGCAGCTTGGGGCAGAGTCGGAACACCGGGGAGCTGTTTTTT. It codes for CASSLGQSRNTGELFF.

Only one count was recorded for this clone. This chain joins TRBV2 and TRBJ2-1; tentatively, D is TRBD1 (5 bases). Germline V gene sequence: CDR1 SNHLY, CDR2 FYNNEI. The CDR3 runs 14 residues. V was pared by 7 bases and J by 6 bases, with 16 bases between. CDR3 DNA sequence: TGTGCCAGCACCAAACAGGTAGTAGGCAATGAGCAGTTCTTC. Translation gives CASTKQVVGNEQFF.

The chain has TRBV5-4 and TRBJ2-2; the D gene could be TRBD1 or TRBD2 (5 bases each). The V gene lost 6 bases and the J gene lost 4 bases, with 19 bases spanning the gap. Germline assignment: CDR1 SGHNT and CDR2 YYREEE (reference sequence). The CDR3 runs 16 residues. The CDR3 DNA is TGTGCCAGCACCCAGGGTGGGGGTCAAGGCACCGGGGAGCTGTTTTTT. This codes for CASTQGGGQGTGELFF.

The chain joins TRBV5-4 to TRBJ2-3; the match to TRBD2 covers 9 bases. The trim removed 4 bases at V and 1 base at J, leaving 10 bases unmatched. The CDR3 has 17 amino acids. CDR1 SGHNT and CDR2 YYREEE come from the germline V gene (reference sequence). CDR3: CASSRGSSGVGTDTQYF. The CDR3, as DNA: TGTGCCAGCAGCCGGGGGTCTAGCGGGGTAGGCACAGATACGCAGTATTTT.

V and J are TRBV4-3 and TRBJ2-3; perhaps TRBD1 as D (5 bases). Trimming pared 0 bases from V and 4 bases from J, leaving 17 bases between. CDR3 length: 17 amino acids. Germline values: CDR1 LGHNA, CDR2 YSLEER. CDR3 DNA: TGCGCCAGCAGCCAAGAGCCCTCCAGGGTAGGAGCAGATACGCAGTATTTT. This sequence encodes CASSQEPSRVGADTQYF.